This T cell receptor beta chain was captured by sequencing in a study of T cell responses to AZD1222 COVID-19 vaccine. Whole-study findings and limits: Receipt of two AZD1222 doses was followed by a rise in Spike-specific TCR breadth and depth. At 160-218 and 743-854, vaccine-associated CD4 TCRs were dominant, and they spanned spike.

Sequencing used immunoSEQ multiplex PCR; TCRdb keeps in-frame clones, though not all of them. This table holds roughly 130,000 clones, just over 85% found once. This CDR3 spans 13 amino acids. Per the germline V gene, CDR1 is LGHDT and CDR2 is YNNKEL (reference sequence). V dropped 4 bases and J dropped 5 bases, with 9 bases sitting between them. This clone appeared a single time. Its antigen is not identified. The same CDR3 arises from other DNA sequences in this sample as well. The rearrangement joins TRBV3-1 (or the pseudogene TRBV3-2) to TRBJ1-5; D ambiguous. The specimen was peripheral blood, collected on day 0 of MenACWY control vaccination. This clonotype originated in an adult in good health. The CDR3 nucleotides are TGTGCCAGCAGCCCAGCAAGGGATCAGCCCCAGCATTTT. This translates into CASSPARDQPQHF.